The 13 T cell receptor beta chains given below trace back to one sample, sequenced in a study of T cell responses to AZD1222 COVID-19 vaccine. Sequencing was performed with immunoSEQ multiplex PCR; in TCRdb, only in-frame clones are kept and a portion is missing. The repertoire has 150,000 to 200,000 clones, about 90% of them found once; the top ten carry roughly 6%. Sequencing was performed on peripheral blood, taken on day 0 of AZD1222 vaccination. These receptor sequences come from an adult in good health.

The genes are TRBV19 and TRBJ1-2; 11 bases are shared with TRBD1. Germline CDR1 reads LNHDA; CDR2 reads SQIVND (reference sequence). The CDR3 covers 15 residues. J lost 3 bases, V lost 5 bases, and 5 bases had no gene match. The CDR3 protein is CASSLGTGGDYGYTF. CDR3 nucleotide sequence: TGTGCCAGTAGTCTGGGGACAGGGGGAGACTATGGCTACACCTTC.

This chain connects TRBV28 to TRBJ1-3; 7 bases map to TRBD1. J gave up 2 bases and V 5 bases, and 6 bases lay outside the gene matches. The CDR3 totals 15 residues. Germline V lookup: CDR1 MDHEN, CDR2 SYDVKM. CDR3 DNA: TGTGCCAGCAGTATCCCGACAGGGACTGGAAACACCATATATTTT. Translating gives CASSIPTGTGNTIYF.

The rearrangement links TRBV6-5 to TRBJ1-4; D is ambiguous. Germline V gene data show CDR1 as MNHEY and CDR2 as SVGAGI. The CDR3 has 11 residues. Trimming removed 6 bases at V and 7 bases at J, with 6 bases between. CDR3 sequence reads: CASRRGEKLFF. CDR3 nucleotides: TGTGCCAGCAGGCGGGGTGAAAAACTGTTTTTT.

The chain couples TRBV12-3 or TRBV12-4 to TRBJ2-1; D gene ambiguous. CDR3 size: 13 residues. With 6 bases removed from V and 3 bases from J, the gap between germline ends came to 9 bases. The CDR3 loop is CASSLDIYNEQFF. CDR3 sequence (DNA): TGTGCCAGCAGCCTCGACATCTACAATGAGCAGTTCTTC.

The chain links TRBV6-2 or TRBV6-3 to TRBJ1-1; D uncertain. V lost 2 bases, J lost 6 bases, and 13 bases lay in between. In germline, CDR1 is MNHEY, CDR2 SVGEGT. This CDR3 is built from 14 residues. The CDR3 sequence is CASSYLIKSAEAFF. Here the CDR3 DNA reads TGTGCCAGCAGTTACCTTATCAAGTCGGCTGAAGCTTTCTTT.

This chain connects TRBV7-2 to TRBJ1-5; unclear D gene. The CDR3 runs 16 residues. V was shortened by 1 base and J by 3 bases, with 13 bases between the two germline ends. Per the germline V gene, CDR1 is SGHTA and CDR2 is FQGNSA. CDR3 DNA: TGTGCCAGCAGCTTAGGAGTTCCTGAACTCAATCAGCCCCAGCATTTT. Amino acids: CASSLGVPELNQPQHF.

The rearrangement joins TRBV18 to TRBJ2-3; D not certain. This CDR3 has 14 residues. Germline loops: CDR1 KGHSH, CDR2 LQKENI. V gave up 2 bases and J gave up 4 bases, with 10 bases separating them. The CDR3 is CASSPTVSPDTQYF. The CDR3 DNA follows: TGTGCCAGCTCACCAACAGTATCCCCAGATACGCAGTATTTT.

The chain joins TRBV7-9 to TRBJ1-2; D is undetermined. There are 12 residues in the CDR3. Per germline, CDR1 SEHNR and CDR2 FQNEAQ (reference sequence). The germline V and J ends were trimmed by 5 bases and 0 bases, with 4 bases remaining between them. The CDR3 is CASSRTNYGYTF. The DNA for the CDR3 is TGTGCCAGCAGCCGCACTAACTATGGCTACACCTTC.

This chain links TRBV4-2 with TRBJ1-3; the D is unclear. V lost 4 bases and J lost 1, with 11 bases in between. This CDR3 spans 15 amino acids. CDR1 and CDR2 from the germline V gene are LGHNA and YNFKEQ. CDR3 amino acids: CASSRTFDSGNTIYF. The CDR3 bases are TGTGCCAGCAGCCGCACCTTCGATTCTGGAAACACCATATATTTT.

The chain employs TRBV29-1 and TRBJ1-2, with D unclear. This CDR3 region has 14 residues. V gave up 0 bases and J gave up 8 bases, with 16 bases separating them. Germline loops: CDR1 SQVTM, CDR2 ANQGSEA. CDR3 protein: CSVEDLVHQEGYTF. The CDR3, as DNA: TGCAGCGTTGAAGATTTGGTACATCAGGAGGGCTACACCTTC. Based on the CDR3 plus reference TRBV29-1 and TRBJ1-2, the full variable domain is SAVISQKPSRDICQRGTSLTIQCQVDSQVTMMFWYRQQPGQSLTLIATANQGSEATYESGFVIDKFPISRPNLTFSTLTVSNMSPEDSSIYLCSVEDLVHQEGYTFGSGTRLTVV.

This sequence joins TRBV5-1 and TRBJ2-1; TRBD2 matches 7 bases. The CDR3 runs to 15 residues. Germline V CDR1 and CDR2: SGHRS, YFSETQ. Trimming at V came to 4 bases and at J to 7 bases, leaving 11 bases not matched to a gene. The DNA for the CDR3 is TGCGCCAGCAGCGGCTCAGCGGGACGGGGGAATGAGCAGTTCTTC. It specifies CASSGSAGRGNEQFF.

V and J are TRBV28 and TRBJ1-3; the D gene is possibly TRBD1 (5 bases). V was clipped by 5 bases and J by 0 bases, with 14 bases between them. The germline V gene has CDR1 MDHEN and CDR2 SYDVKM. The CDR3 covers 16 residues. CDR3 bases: TGTGCCAGCAGTCGAGGGAGGGGCAGCTCTGGAAACACCATATATTTT. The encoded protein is CASSRGRGSSGNTIYF.

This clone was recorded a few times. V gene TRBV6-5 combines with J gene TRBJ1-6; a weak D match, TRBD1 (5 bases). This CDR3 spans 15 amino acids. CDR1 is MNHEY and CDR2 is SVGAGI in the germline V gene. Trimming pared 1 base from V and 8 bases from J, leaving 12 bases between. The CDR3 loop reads CASSYFGGRDSPLHF. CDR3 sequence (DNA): TGTGCCAGCAGTTACTTCGGGGGAAGGGATTCACCCCTCCACTTT.